This is a list of T cell receptor beta chains from one sample in a study of blood T cells in healthy people across ages. TCRdb fed the 5' RACE reads into MiXCR, producing one record per CDR3 protein. The profile shows over 1,300,000 distinct CDR3 sequences, 59% of them singletons. The sequenced sample consisted of blood. The receptors here all came from a man younger than 35 in good health. The CDR3 runs from the conserved cysteine through the conserved F or W. The D gene is left open where the match is weak. For some rows the clone size is stated as once, few or many, or as a class when expanded; others skip it.

cdr3_nt,cdr3_aa,clone_size,d_call,j_call,v_call
TGCAGCGTTTGTACTGATAGGGAGAGCCAGTACTTC,CSVCTDRESQYF,NA,NA,TRBJ2-7,TRBV29-1
TGCGCCAGCAGCCAAGATGTTGATACGGTGTGGGGGGGTTTTCCCACCGGGGAGCTGTTTTTT,CASSQDVDTVWGGFPTGELFF,NA,TRBD2,TRBJ2-2,TRBV4-3
TGTGCCAGCCTTAAGACCGCTACCTACGAGCAGTACTTC,CASLKTATYEQYF,NA,NA,TRBJ2-7,TRBV6-2/TRBV6-3
TGTGCCAGCAAGGGCTCCAGGGGGATAGAGACCCAGTACTTC,CASKGSRGIETQYF,NA,TRBD1,TRBJ2-5,TRBV2
TGTGCCAGCAGCGTAGGTCCACTACCAGATACGCAGTATTTT,CASSVGPLPDTQYF,NA,NA,TRBJ2-3,TRBV9
TGCAGTGCTAATACAGTTAGCGGGGTCAGTTCCTACGAGCAGTACTTC,CSANTVSGVSSYEQYF,once,TRBD2,TRBJ2-7,TRBV20-1
TGCAGCGTTACCTGGGAGCTCCGCGACGAGCAGTACTTC,CSVTWELRDEQYF,few,NA,TRBJ2-7,TRBV29-1
TGTGCCAACAGTAGCTTCAACTATGGCTACACCTTC,CANSSFNYGYTF,NA,NA,TRBJ1-2,TRBV3-1
TGTGCCAGCAGTTCAACCCCGGGACAGTCCTACTACGAGCAGTACTTC,CASSSTPGQSYYEQYF,few,TRBD1,TRBJ2-7,TRBV7-9
TGTGCCAGCAGTTCCCTGGGACAGGGTGTCCAAGAGACCCAGTACTTC,CASSSLGQGVQETQYF,once,TRBD1,TRBJ2-5,TRBV27
TGTGCCACCAGTGATTTTGTCAGGGGGAGCGAGACCCAGTACTTC,CATSDFVRGSETQYF,NA,TRBD1,TRBJ2-5,TRBV24-1
TGTGCCAGCAGCCCCCCGGGGCTGCGTAAAGATACGCAGTATTTT,CASSPPGLRKDTQYF,few,NA,TRBJ2-3,TRBV7-9
TGCAGTGCTACGGGACTAGCGGAGCAAGAATCCTACGAGCAGTACTTC,CSATGLAEQESYEQYF,NA,TRBD2,TRBJ2-7,TRBV20-1
TGTGCCAGCAGCCTCGGACTAGCGGGAACCTCGAACACCGGGGAGCTGTTTTTT,CASSLGLAGTSNTGELFF,NA,TRBD2,TRBJ2-2,TRBV14
TGTGCCAGCTCACCGATCATTCCCCCAGATCAGCCCCAGCATTTT,CASSPIIPPDQPQHF,NA,NA,TRBJ1-5,TRBV18